The clone carrying this TCR beta chain was counted ten times or more. The target antigen is unknown. This entry belongs to a study of spatial heterogeneity in lung cancer. Study background: A unique TCR and UMI combination showed up more than ten times in raw reads, on average. General study results and limits: Whereas they appeared in blood less at follow-up, ubiquitous expanded tumor TCRs appeared there more at resection.

TCRdb re-derived calls from the 5' RACE reads in MiXCR, one entry per CDR3 protein. The data hold 35,000 to 45,000 distinct CDR3 sequences, with around 5% observed a single time. The CDR3 extends over 14 amino acids. V shed 8 bases and J 5 bases; nucleotides not matched to a gene: 4. Germline lookup yields CDR1 MDHEN and CDR2 SYDVKM. Stated time point: sample taken at primary tumor resection. No cells were sorted before sequencing. The whole RNA sequenced was extracted from tumor, nontumor lung or frozen PBMC. Samples came from 60 to 75 TRACERx patients with untreated early-stage lung cancer. This chain joins TRBV28 and TRBJ2-2, with 11 bases aligning to TRBD1. The sequences come from PBMCs, collected at surgery. The TCR comes from a female donor with early-stage non-small cell lung cancer. For the CDR3, the DNA is TGTGCCAGCCGGACAGGGGGCAGTACCGGGGAGCTGTTTTTT. Amino acid sequence: CASRTGGSTGELFF.